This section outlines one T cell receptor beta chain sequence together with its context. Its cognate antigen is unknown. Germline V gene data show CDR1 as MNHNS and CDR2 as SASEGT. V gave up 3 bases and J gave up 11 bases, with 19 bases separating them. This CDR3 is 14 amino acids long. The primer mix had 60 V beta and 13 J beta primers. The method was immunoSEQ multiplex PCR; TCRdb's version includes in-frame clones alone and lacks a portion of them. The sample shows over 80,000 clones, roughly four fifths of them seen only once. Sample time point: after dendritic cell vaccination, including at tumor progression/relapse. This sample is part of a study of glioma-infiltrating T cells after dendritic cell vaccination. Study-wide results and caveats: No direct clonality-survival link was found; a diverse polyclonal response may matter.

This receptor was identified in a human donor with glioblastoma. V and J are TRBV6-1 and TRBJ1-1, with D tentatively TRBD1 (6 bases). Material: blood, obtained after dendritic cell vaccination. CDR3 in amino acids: CASSEGGTNRTAFF. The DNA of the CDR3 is TGTGCCAGCAGTGAGGGGGGGACAAATCGGACGGCTTTCTTT.